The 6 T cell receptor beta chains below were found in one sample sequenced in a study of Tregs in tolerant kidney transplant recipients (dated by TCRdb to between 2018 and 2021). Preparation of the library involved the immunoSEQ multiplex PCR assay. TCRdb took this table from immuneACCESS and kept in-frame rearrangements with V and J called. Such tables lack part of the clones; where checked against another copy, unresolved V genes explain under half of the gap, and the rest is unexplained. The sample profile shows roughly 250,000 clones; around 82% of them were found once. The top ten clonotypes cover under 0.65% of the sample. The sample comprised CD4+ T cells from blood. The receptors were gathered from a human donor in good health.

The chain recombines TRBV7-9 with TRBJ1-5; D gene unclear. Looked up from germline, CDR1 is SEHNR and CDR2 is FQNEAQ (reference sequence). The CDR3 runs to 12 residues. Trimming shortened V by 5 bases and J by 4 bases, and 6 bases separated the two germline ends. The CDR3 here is CASSKQNQPQHF. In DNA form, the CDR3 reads TGTGCCAGCAGCAAACAGAATCAGCCCCAGCATTTT.

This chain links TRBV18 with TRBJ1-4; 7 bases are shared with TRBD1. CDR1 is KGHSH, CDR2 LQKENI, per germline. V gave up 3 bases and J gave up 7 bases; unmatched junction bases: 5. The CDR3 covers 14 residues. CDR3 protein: CASSPQRQGEKLFF. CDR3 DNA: TGTGCCAGCTCACCGCAACGACAGGGTGAAAAACTGTTTTTT.

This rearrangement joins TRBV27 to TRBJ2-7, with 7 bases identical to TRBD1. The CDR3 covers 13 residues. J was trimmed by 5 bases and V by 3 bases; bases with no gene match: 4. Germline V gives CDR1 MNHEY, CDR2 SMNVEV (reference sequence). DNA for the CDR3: TGTGCCAGCAGTTTGAGGGGGCGGAACGAGCAGTACTTC. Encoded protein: CASSLRGRNEQYF.

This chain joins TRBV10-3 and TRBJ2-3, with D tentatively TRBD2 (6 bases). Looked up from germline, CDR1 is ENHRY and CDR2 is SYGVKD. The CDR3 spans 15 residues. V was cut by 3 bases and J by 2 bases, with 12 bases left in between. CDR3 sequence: CAISDRGLVTDTQYF. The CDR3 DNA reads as TGTGCCATCAGTGATAGGGGACTCGTCACAGATACGCAGTATTTT.

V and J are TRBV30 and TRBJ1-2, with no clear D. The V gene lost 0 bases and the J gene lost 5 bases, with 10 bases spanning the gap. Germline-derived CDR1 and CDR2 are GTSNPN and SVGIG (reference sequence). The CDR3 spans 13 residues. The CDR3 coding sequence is TGTGCCTGGAGTGTCACGGTGGGGTATGGCTACACCTTC. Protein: CAWSVTVGYGYTF.

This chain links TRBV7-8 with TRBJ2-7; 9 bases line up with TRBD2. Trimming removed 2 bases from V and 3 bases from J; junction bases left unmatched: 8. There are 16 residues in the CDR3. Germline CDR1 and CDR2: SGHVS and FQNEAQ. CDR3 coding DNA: TGTGCCAGCAGCTTAATTGGTAGCGGGAGTATCTACGAGCAGTACTTC. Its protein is CASSLIGSGSIYEQYF.